What follows are 16 T cell receptor beta chains derived from one specimen sequenced in a study of blood T cell repertoires in COVID-19. The protocol was immunoSEQ multiplex PCR, while the TCRdb copy is restricted to in-frame clones and leaves out a portion. The sample lists 100,000 or so clones, about 85% occurring once. The specimen was peripheral blood. These receptors all come from a woman in her 70s with active or convalescent COVID-19.

V usage is TRBV5-1 and J usage is TRBJ2-1, with TRBD2 matching 12 bases. The V gene's germline CDR1 is SGHRS and CDR2 YFSETQ. The junction had 7 bases not matched to a gene; V was cut back by 0 bases and J by 0 bases. This CDR3 is 19 amino acids long. CDR3 protein: CASSLGGLAGYHSYNEQFF. DNA of the CDR3: TGCGCCAGCAGCTTGGGGGGACTAGCGGGTTACCACTCCTACAATGAGCAGTTCTTC.

The V call is TRBV5-4, the J call TRBJ2-2; maybe TRBD1 (5 bases). The V and J ends lost 0 bases and 0 bases respectively, with 9 bases between them. The CDR3 loop spans 16 amino acids. CDR1 and CDR2 from the germline V gene are SGHNT and YYREEE (reference sequence). The CDR3 loop is CASSLAAGTNTGELFF. The DNA for the CDR3 is TGTGCCAGCAGCTTGGCGGCAGGGACGAACACCGGGGAGCTGTTTTTT.

This clone came up once. The chain uses TRBV30 and TRBJ1-3; TRBD1 might be the D (6 bases). The CDR3 sequence is 15 residues long. Trimming took 5 bases from V and 2 from J, leaving 16 bases between them. CDR1 is GTSNPN and CDR2 is SVGIG in the germline V gene (reference sequence). CDR3 sequence reads: CAWSSRGATGNTIYF. The CDR3 DNA is TGTGCCTGGTCGAGTCGGGGGGCGACTGGAAACACCATATATTTT. The full variable domain, completed using reference TRBV30 and TRBJ1-3, is SQTIHQWPATLVQPVGSPLSLECTVEGTSNPNLYWYRQAAGRGLQLLFYSVGIGQISSEVPQNLSASRPQDRQFILSSKKLLLSDSGFYLCAWSSRGATGNTIYFGEGSWLTVV.

V usage is TRBV28 and J usage is TRBJ1-5; 8 nucleotides match TRBD1. CDR1 is MDHEN, CDR2 SYDVKM, per germline. CDR3 length: 16 amino acids. Trimming at V came to 5 bases and at J to 6 bases, leaving 12 bases not matched to a gene. The CDR3 loop reads CASSESGRTGSQPQHF. For the CDR3, the DNA is TGTGCCAGCAGTGAATCCGGAAGGACAGGGAGTCAGCCCCAGCATTTT.

V and J are TRBV3-1 (or the pseudogene TRBV3-2) and TRBJ1-6, with 8 bases lining up with TRBD1. Trimming removed 0 bases from V and 6 bases from J; junction bases left unmatched: 10. The V gene's germline CDR1 is LGHDT and CDR2 YNNKEL (reference sequence). This CDR3 is 18 amino acids long. The CDR3 loop is CASSQDPRRQGFNSPLHF. The CDR3 DNA follows: TGTGCCAGCAGCCAAGATCCCCGGAGACAGGGGTTTAATTCACCCCTCCACTTT.

The chain links TRBV28 to TRBJ2-1, with 7 positions matching TRBD1. The CDR3 contains 14 residues. The trim removed 5 bases at V and 4 bases at J, leaving 5 bases unmatched. Per germline, CDR1 MDHEN and CDR2 SYDVKM. CDR3 coding DNA: TGTGCCAGCAGTAAATGGGGACAGTACAATGAGCAGTTCTTC. Its translation: CASSKWGQYNEQFF.

This chain uses TRBV28 with TRBJ2-5; 9 bases line up with TRBD2. V gave up 1 base and J gave up 1 base; unmatched junction bases: 4. Looked up from germline, CDR1 is MDHEN and CDR2 is SYDVKM. This CDR3 comprises 16 residues. CDR3 protein: CASSLLGTSTQETQYF. The CDR3, as DNA: TGTGCCAGCAGTTTATTGGGGACTAGCACCCAAGAGACCCAGTACTTC.

The genes are TRBV3-1 (or the pseudogene TRBV3-2) and TRBJ1-2; 8 bases are shared with TRBD1. The CDR3 has 14 residues. V lost 4 bases to trimming and J lost 7 bases; unmatched junction nucleotides: 8. Germline V gene sequence: CDR1 LGHDT, CDR2 YNNKEL (reference sequence). In nucleotides, the CDR3 is TGTGCCAGCAGCCCGGGACAGGCTACCGGTGGCTACACCTTC. Its protein is CASSPGQATGGYTF.

This clone was observed a few times. The chain links TRBV18 to TRBJ1-1, with D hard to call. The CDR3 loop spans 14 amino acids. Trimming removed 2 bases at V and 5 bases at J, with 12 bases between. Germline CDR1 reads KGHSH; CDR2 reads LQKENI. The chain's CDR3 is CASSPAGRGTEAFF. In DNA form, the CDR3 reads TGTGCCAGCTCACCAGCCGGCAGAGGGACTGAAGCTTTCTTT.

This rearrangement joins TRBV2 to TRBJ2-3, with D possibly matching TRBD1 (5 bases). Trimming took off 7 bases at V and 3 bases at J, with 14 bases between the two ends. Germline V CDR1 and CDR2: SNHLY, FYNNEI. The CDR3 has 14 amino acids. CDR3 sequence reads: CASNGAIQTDTQYF. The CDR3, as DNA: TGTGCCAGCAATGGGGCGATCCAAACAGATACGCAGTATTTT. Full variable domain (remainder filled in from reference TRBV2 and TRBJ2-3): EPEVTQTPSHQVTQMGQEVILRCVPISNHLYFYWYRQILGQKVEFLVSFYNNEISEKSEIFDDQFSVERPDGSNFTLKIRSTKLEDSAMYFCASNGAIQTDTQYFGPGTRLTVL.

J is TRBJ2-7 and V is TRBV5-6, with 7 bases that match TRBD2. V shed 0 bases and J 9 bases; nucleotides not matched to a gene: 3. The CDR3 covers 12 residues. Per germline, CDR1 SGHDT and CDR2 YYEEEE. CDR3 in amino acids: CASSLGSSGQYF. In DNA, the CDR3 is TGTGCCAGCAGCTTGGGCTCTAGCGGGCAGTACTTC.

The chain carries TRBV24-1 and TRBJ2-1, with 9 bases matching TRBD1. The V and J ends lost 4 bases and 10 bases, in that order; junction bases with no gene match: 13. This CDR3 comprises 16 residues. The V gene's germline CDR1 is KGHDR and CDR2 SFDVKD. In DNA form, the CDR3 reads TGTGCCACCAGTGAACCTACAGGGGGCGGTTTTAGGGAGCAGTTCTTC. Its protein product is CATSEPTGGGFREQFF.

J is TRBJ2-1 and V is TRBV15; the match to TRBD1 covers 8 bases. The V gene's germline CDR1 is LNHNV and CDR2 YYDKDF (reference sequence). The length of the CDR3 is 18 residues. With V trimmed by 2 bases and J by 8 bases, 17 bases remained unmatched. The CDR3 DNA reads TGTGCCACCAGCAGAAACTACCCGGACAGGGTAGGGTTCGATGAGCAGTTCTTC. It codes for CATSRNYPDRVGFDEQFF.

CDR3 sequence: CASSRRTGASYEQYF. The DNA for the CDR3 is TGTGCCAGCAGCCGGCGTACTGGGGCCTCCTACGAGCAGTACTTC. The V gene is TRBV3-1 (or the pseudogene TRBV3-2), the J gene TRBJ2-7; tentative D call: TRBD1 (5 bases). CDR3 length: 15 residues. The V gene's germline CDR1 is LGHDT and CDR2 YNNKEL (reference sequence). Trimming left V 4 bases short and J 0 bases short, with 13 bases between.

The chain uses TRBV11-2 and TRBJ2-1; a weak D match, TRBD1 (5 bases). The V and J ends lost 1 base and 7 bases respectively, with 14 bases between them. The CDR3 runs 15 residues. Germline V lookup: CDR1 SGHAT, CDR2 FQNNGV. Here the CDR3 reads CASSLVSGQRNEQFF. Written as DNA, the CDR3 is TGTGCCAGCAGCTTAGTTTCAGGGCAAAGGAATGAGCAGTTCTTC.

CDR3 sequence (DNA): TGTGCCAGTAGTATAAAGGGGACTAGCGGGGGTAATGAGCAGTTCTTC. Its translation is CASSIKGTSGGNEQFF. The V call is TRBV19, the J call TRBJ2-1; 14 nucleotides align to TRBD2. The CDR3 covers 16 residues. Germline V gene data show CDR1 as LNHDA and CDR2 as SQIVND (reference sequence). V lost 2 bases and J lost 7; bases outside the gene matches: 4.